Below, 17 T cell receptor beta chains from the same sample are listed, as sequenced in a study of blood T cell repertoires in COVID-19 (dated by TCRdb to 2019 to 2021). Library prep was done by the immunoSEQ multiplex PCR assay. The table was pulled from immuneACCESS by TCRdb, which kept in-frame rearrangements only. Such tables lose some clones; where checked, under half of the loss comes from unresolved V genes, and the rest has no known cause. The sample table lists approximately 300,000 clones, 83% of them with a count of one. The ten largest clonotypes hold about 1.2% of the sample. The specimen sequenced was peripheral blood. The receptors shown here come from a woman in her forties or fifties with acute or convalescent COVID-19.

The J gene is TRBJ2-1, the V gene TRBV29-1; the D gene is possibly TRBD2 (5 bases). The CDR3 length is 12 residues. Germline V CDR1 and CDR2: SQVTM, ANQGSEA. V dropped 6 bases and J dropped 9 bases, with 15 bases sitting between them. The CDR3 DNA follows: TGCAGCGTGGCGGACCGCAGCGGTGAGCAGTTCTTC. This sequence encodes CSVADRSGEQFF.

The CDR3 loop reads CASSSHRTGGAGELFF. The CDR3 region has the DNA TGTGCCAGCAGCTCCCATCGGACAGGGGGGGCCGGGGAGCTGTTTTTT. The rearrangement joins TRBV7-9 to TRBJ2-2; 10 nucleotides align to TRBD1. The junction had 8 bases not matched to a gene; V was cut back by 4 bases and J by 6 bases. The CDR3 is 16 amino acids. Germline V gene lookup returns CDR1 SEHNR and CDR2 FQNEAQ (reference sequence).

The gene calls are TRBV7-2 and TRBJ2-7; 9 bases fit TRBD1. Looked up from germline, CDR1 is SGHTA and CDR2 is FQGNSA. CDR3 length: 14 residues. With V trimmed by 5 bases and J by 6 bases, 8 bases remained unmatched. The CDR3 sequence: CASSRRTGDTEQYF. CDR3 nucleotides: TGTGCCAGCAGCCGTAGGACAGGGGATACCGAGCAGTACTTC.

The V call is TRBV19, the J call TRBJ1-2, with unresolved D. Germline loops: CDR1 LNHDA, CDR2 SQIVND (reference sequence). Trimming shortened V by 0 bases and J by 2 bases, and 10 bases separated the two germline ends. The CDR3 is 15 amino acids. The CDR3 DNA is TGTGCCAGTAGTATAGATCCGAGTCTGAACTATGGCTACACCTTC. This encodes CASSIDPSLNYGYTF.

This chain connects TRBV7-2 to TRBJ1-4; D possibly corresponds to TRBD1 (5 bases). The CDR3 contains 15 residues. V shed 5 bases and J shed 8 bases, with 18 bases lying between them. Germline CDR1 SGHTA, CDR2 FQGNSA. This CDR3 reads CASSPKGQGSEKLFF. For the CDR3, the DNA is TGTGCCAGCAGCCCGAAGGGTCAGGGTAGCGAAAAACTGTTTTTT.

The chain combines TRBV6-1 with TRBJ2-2; tentatively, D is TRBD2 (7 bases). Germline loops: CDR1 MNHNS, CDR2 SASEGT. The V end lost 2 bases, the J end lost 4 bases, and 17 bases lay between the germline ends. The CDR3 runs 17 residues. The CDR3 bases are TGTGCCAGCAGTGAAAAGAAGGGGGGGACTGGCACCGGGGAGCTGTTTTTT. This gives the protein CASSEKKGGTGTGELFF.

The chain joins TRBV4-3 to TRBJ1-5; maybe TRBD1 (5 bases). The germline gives CDR1 LGHNA, CDR2 YSLEER. This CDR3 region has 16 residues. V gave up 0 bases and J gave up 6 bases, with 15 bases separating them. The CDR3, as DNA: TGCGCCAGCAGCCAAGATCCTCGGACAACGGGTCAGCCCCAGCATTTT. Residues: CASSQDPRTTGQPQHF.

Only a few counts were recorded for this clone. V and J are TRBV7-9 and TRBJ2-3; possible D gene TRBD2, 5 bases. CDR3 size: 15 residues. Per germline, CDR1 SEHNR and CDR2 FQNEAQ (reference sequence). The V and J ends lost 5 bases and 2 bases respectively, with 14 bases between them. The CDR3 loop is CASSPPGVATDTQYF. CDR3 nucleotides: TGTGCCAGCAGCCCACCCGGGGTAGCCACAGATACGCAGTATTTT. The whole variable domain, remainder taken from reference TRBV7-9 and TRBJ2-3, is DTGVSQNPRHKITKRGQNVTFRCDPISEHNRLYWYRQTLGQGPEFLTYFQNEAQLEKSRLLSDRFSAERPKGSFSTLEIQRTEQGDSAMYLCASSPPGVATDTQYFGPGTRLTVL.

The CDR3, as DNA: TGTGCCAGCAGCTCGGGACAGGGAGGTTACAATGAGCAGTTCTTC. This gives the protein CASSSGQGGYNEQFF. The chain employs TRBV7-9 and TRBJ2-1; 9 bases match TRBD1. There are 15 residues in the CDR3. With V trimmed by 4 bases and J by 4 bases, 5 bases remained unmatched. The V gene's germline CDR1 is SEHNR and CDR2 FQNEAQ (reference sequence).

V is TRBV30 and J is TRBJ1-2; 8 bases are shared with TRBD1. CDR1 is GTSNPN, CDR2 SVGIG, per germline (reference sequence). The CDR3 consists of 13 residues. The ends lost 3 bases at V and 8 bases at J; junction bases unmatched: 8. CDR3: CAWRAGQGSGYTF. CDR3 nucleotide sequence: TGTGCCTGGAGGGCCGGACAGGGTTCCGGCTACACCTTC. The whole variable domain, filled in from reference TRBV30 and TRBJ1-2, reads SQTIHQWPATLVQPVGSPLSLECTVEGTSNPNLYWYRQAAGRGLQLLFYSVGIGQISSEVPQNLSASRPQDRQFILSSKKLLLSDSGFYLCAWRAGQGSGYTFGSGTRLTVV.

In this sample, this clone turned up a few times. The J gene is TRBJ2-4, the V gene TRBV5-1; D is perhaps TRBD2 (6 bases). This CDR3 comprises 14 residues. The V and J ends lost 0 bases and 9 bases respectively, with 13 bases between them. Germline V gene data show CDR1 as SGHRS and CDR2 as YFSETQ. The CDR3 nucleotides read TGCGCCAGCAGCTTGGCCGGAAGGGAGGCCATTCAGTACTTC. The encoded protein is CASSLAGREAIQYF.

A few counts support this clone. The V and J genes are TRBV5-1 and TRBJ1-5; 8 bases line up with TRBD1. Looked up from germline, CDR1 is SGHRS and CDR2 is YFSETQ. The CDR3 totals 15 residues. Trimming took 3 bases from V and 7 from J; bases not matched to a gene: 9. The CDR3 is CASSSSSGGGQPQHF. CDR3 DNA sequence: TGCGCCAGCAGCTCCTCATCAGGGGGCGGCCAGCCCCAGCATTTT.

V usage is TRBV7-2 and J usage is TRBJ1-6, with 10 nucleotides matching TRBD1. The V gene's germline CDR1 is SGHTA and CDR2 FQGNSA. V lost 5 bases to trimming and J lost 8 bases; unmatched junction nucleotides: 6. The CDR3 runs to 15 residues. The CDR3, as DNA: TGTGCCAGCAGCGTTTTGACAGGGGGCGATTCACCCCTCCACTTT. This codes for CASSVLTGGDSPLHF.

The V gene is TRBV7-8, the J gene TRBJ1-2; possibly TRBD1 for D (6 bases). The CDR3 sequence is 14 residues long. Trimming took 1 base from V and 3 from J, leaving 9 bases between them. Germline V gene lookup returns CDR1 SGHVS and CDR2 FQNEAQ. The chain's CDR3 is CASSLDGGHYGYTF. DNA for the CDR3: TGTGCCAGCAGCTTAGACGGGGGGCACTATGGCTACACCTTC.

The genes are TRBV5-8 and TRBJ2-3; 8 bases align to TRBD1. The V segment lost 4 bases and the J segment 4 bases; nucleotides outside the gene matches: 8. Germline loops: CDR1 SGHTS, CDR2 YDEGEE. This CDR3 has 15 residues. CDR3 nucleotides: TGTGCCAGCAGCACGAGGGGACAGGACTCAGATACGCAGTATTTT. This translates into CASSTRGQDSDTQYF.

This clone was seen a handful of times. This chain uses TRBV30 with TRBJ1-1, with D perhaps matching TRBD1 (5 bases). CDR3 length: 14 residues. The germline V gene encodes CDR1 GTSNPN and CDR2 SVGIG (reference sequence). The germline V and J ends were trimmed by 8 bases and 4 bases, with 20 bases remaining between them. The CDR3 region is CAARSRAVTTEAFF. The CDR3 region has the DNA TGTGCCGCTAGGAGCAGGGCCGTTACCACTGAAGCTTTCTTT.

The gene calls are TRBV7-8 and TRBJ1-2; 7 bases align to TRBD1. Germline V gene data show CDR1 as SGHVS and CDR2 as FQNEAQ. CDR3 size: 14 residues. V lost 6 bases and J lost 2; bases outside the gene matches: 6. CDR3 loop: CASSSRGRNYGYTF. The CDR3 nucleotides are TGTGCCAGCAGTAGTAGGGGGCGAAACTATGGCTACACCTTC. The entire variable domain, with the rest obtained from reference TRBV7-8 and TRBJ1-2, is as follows: GAGVSQSPRYKVAKRGQDVALRCDPISGHVSLFWYQQALGQGPEFLTYFQNEAQLDKSGLPSDRFFAERPEGSVSTLKIQRTQQEDSAVYLCASSSRGRNYGYTFGSGTRLTVV.